Described below is a single T cell receptor (beta chain) sequence and its context. This clonotype was observed a handful of times. There is no known antigen for this receptor. No much larger clone is present one base from it, and per-base qualities are unavailable. The CDR3 measures 13 amino acids from cysteine to phenylalanine. Just the 39-base CDR3 DNA is kept, in frame starting at base 1. Taken from the germline V gene, the CDR1 and CDR2 loops are SGHRS and YFSETQ. V drops 1 base and J drops 2 bases, leaving 5 bases in between. This sample was taken from a study of patients and donors after allogeneic stem cell transplantation (dated by TCRdb to the early 2020s). The library was prepared using RT-PCR. The sequencer was a NextSeq 550. Starting from the raw public reads, TCRdb applied fastp trimming at Q25, assembled clones with MiXCR and retained in-frame beta chains. All rows with the same CDR3 protein become a single entry with the most common DNA and genes. This sample is represented by approximately 160,000 distinct CDR3 sequences; about 30% of them were singletons. About 3% of the sample is in the top ten clones.

The chain links TRBV5-1 with TRBJ2-3; no D segment can be confidently identified. The clonotype comes from a human donor who was either an allogeneic HSCT recipient or a stem cell or donor lymphocyte infusion donor (not recorded which). It is not recorded whose cells these are; they may come from a transplant donor. Sequencing was performed on blood, either unsorted or a sorted T cell fraction (not recorded which). The CDR3 sequence is CASSLSDTDTQYF. The DNA sequence is as follows: TGCGCCAGCAGCTTGTCCGACACAGATACGCAGTATTTT. Beyond the CDR3, the reference TRBV5-1 and TRBJ2-3 genes provide the residues; the full variable domain reads: KAGVTQTPRYLIKTRGQQVTLSCSPISGHRSVSWYQQTPGQGLQFLFEYFSETQRNKGNFPGRFSGRQFSNSRSEMNVSTLELGDSALYLCASSLSDTDTQYFGPGTRLTVL.